This T cell receptor beta chain derives from a study of blood T cells in healthy people across ages. Study-wide context: Template-switching capture recovered about one barcoded beta molecule per two T cells. Study-wide results and limits: Estimates of total diversity, which came from one million sequenced T cells, were considered to be underestimates.

CDR1 and CDR2 from the germline V gene are SGHVS and FQNEAQ. The CDR3 sequence is 15 residues long. V shed 5 bases, J shed 6 bases, and the junction held 9 bases outside the gene matches. With a J-beta primer mix and a sample-barcoded 5' primer, a second PCR ran about 7 to 12 cycles. Using its own MiXCR run on the 5' RACE reads, TCRdb lists one record per CDR3 protein. Counted here are more than 1.4 million distinct CDR3 sequences, about 43% occurring once; the ten biggest clones make up 7.9%. This clonotype has a handful of counts. Its antigen remains unidentified. This sequence originates from a woman in her late teens or twenties in good health. The rearrangement uses TRBV7-8 and TRBJ2-3; TRBD2 matches 9 bases. Sequencing input: blood. CDR3 DNA: TGTGCCAGCAGCCCCCGGATAGCGGGGGTGGATACGCAGTATTTT. Its translation is CASSPRIAGVDTQYF.